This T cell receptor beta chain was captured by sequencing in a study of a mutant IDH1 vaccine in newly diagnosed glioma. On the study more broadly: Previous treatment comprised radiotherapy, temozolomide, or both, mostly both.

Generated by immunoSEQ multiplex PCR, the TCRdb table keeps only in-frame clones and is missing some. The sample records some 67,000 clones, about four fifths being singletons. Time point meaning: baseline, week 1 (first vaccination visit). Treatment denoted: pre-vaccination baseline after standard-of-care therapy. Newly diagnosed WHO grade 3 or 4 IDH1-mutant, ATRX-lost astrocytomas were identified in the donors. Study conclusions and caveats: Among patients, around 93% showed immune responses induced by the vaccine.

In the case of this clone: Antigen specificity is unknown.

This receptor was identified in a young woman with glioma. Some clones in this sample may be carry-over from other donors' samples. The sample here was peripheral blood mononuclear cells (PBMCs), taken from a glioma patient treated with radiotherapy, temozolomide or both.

CDR3 nucleotide sequence: TGTGCCAGTAGGTCGGCGGGAGTAGAGACCCAGTACTTC. Residues: CASRSAGVETQYF. The chain recombines TRBV19 with TRBJ2-5, with 7 bases aligning to TRBD2. Germline V lookup: CDR1 LNHDA, CDR2 SQIVND (reference sequence). Trimming cost V 6 bases and J 4 bases; bases outside gene matches: 5. The CDR3 is 13 amino acids.